A single sample gave rise to the 5 T cell receptor beta chains below, sequenced in a study of blood T cell repertoires in COVID-19. Sequenced by immunoSEQ multiplex PCR; TCRdb stores in-frame clones only, minus some. The sample includes roughly 280,000 clones, roughly 85% of them seen just once. The specimen was peripheral blood. All receptors derive from a man in his 60s who had recovered from COVID-19.

The chain recombines TRBV28 with TRBJ1-2, with TRBD1 as a possible D gene (5 bases). Trimming shortened V by 6 bases and J by 4 bases, and 9 bases separated the two germline ends. Germline V gene sequence: CDR1 MDHEN, CDR2 SYDVKM. The CDR3 consists of 12 residues. This chain's CDR3 is CASRPGVYGYTF. The CDR3, as DNA: TGTGCCAGCAGGCCGGGGGTCTATGGCTACACCTTC.

The chain recombines TRBV28 with TRBJ2-5, with a tentative D call TRBD1 (6 bases). The CDR3 is 15 residues long. Germline CDR1 reads MDHEN; CDR2 reads SYDVKM. The ends were cut back, 5 bases at V and 2 bases at J, with 15 bases in the middle. The CDR3 reads CASSPGNRVQETQYF. The CDR3 DNA sequence: TGTGCCAGCAGTCCCGGGAACAGGGTACAAGAGACCCAGTACTTC.

The rearrangement links TRBV7-8 to TRBJ2-3; 16 nucleotides line up with TRBD2. Per the germline V gene, CDR1 is SGHVS and CDR2 is FQNEAQ. The trim removed 6 bases at V and 6 bases at J, leaving 3 bases unmatched. The CDR3 sequence is 15 residues long. The CDR3 DNA is TGTGCCAGCAGGGGACTAGCGGGGGGGTACGATACGCAGTATTTT. Its protein product is CASRGLAGGYDTQYF.

The chain carries TRBV6-5 and TRBJ1-4; TRBD1 might be the D (6 bases). The CDR3 extends over 15 amino acids. V was shortened by 8 bases and J by 0 bases, with 13 bases between the two germline ends. Germline CDR1 reads MNHEY; CDR2 reads SVGAGI. CDR3 region: CASRRQATTNEKLFF. The DNA for the CDR3 is TGTGCCAGCCGGAGACAGGCCACAACTAATGAAAAACTGTTTTTT.

The rearrangement uses TRBV12-5 and TRBJ2-1; 13 bases match TRBD2. This CDR3 is built from 17 residues. J was trimmed by 2 bases and V by 1 base; bases with no gene match: 2. Germline V gene sequence: CDR1 LGHNT, CDR2 FRNRAP. CDR3 loop: CASGLGTSGGTYNEQFF. In DNA, the CDR3 is TGTGCTAGTGGTTTGGGGACTAGCGGGGGAACCTACAATGAGCAGTTCTTC. The variable domain in full, with the rest retrieved from reference TRBV12-5 and TRBJ2-1, is DARVTQTPRHKVTEMGQEVTMRCQPILGHNTVFWYRQTMMQGLELLAYFRNRAPLDDSGMPKDRFSAEMPDATLATLKIQPSEPRDSAVYFCASGLGTSGGTYNEQFFGPGTRLTVL.